This entry is about one T cell receptor (beta chain). Antigen: not known. V shed 0 bases, J shed 2 bases, and the junction held 2 bases outside the gene matches. The CDR3 contains 15 residues. Germline lookup yields CDR1 SGHRS and CDR2 YFSETQ. This sample stems from a study of cytomegalovirus exposure and HLA in healthy donors. Study overall: Among about 179 million T cells, an earlier analysis found roughly 100 million unique TCR beta sequences. Study-wide results and caveats: Among CMV-associated TCR beta chains, most appeared HLA-restricted in a later analysis. Compared with the roughly 730-donor mean, an Asian-associated ancestry cluster reportedly had fewer N-insertions, according to a later analysis.

Primers: 60 Vbeta forward and 13 Jbeta reverse. The method was immunoSEQ multiplex PCR; TCRdb's version includes in-frame clones alone and lacks a portion of them. Altogether 140,000 to 150,000 clones are present, roughly 79% being singletons, with the ten largest covering about 6.9%. J is TRBJ2-1 and V is TRBV5-1; TRBD1 matches 7 bases. The material sequenced was PBMCs. The TCR comes from a woman aged 40 to 50 in good health and CMV-seropositive. CDR3 sequence reads: CASSLADRAYNEQFF. The CDR3 DNA follows: TGCGCCAGCAGCTTGGCAGACAGGGCCTACAATGAGCAGTTCTTC.